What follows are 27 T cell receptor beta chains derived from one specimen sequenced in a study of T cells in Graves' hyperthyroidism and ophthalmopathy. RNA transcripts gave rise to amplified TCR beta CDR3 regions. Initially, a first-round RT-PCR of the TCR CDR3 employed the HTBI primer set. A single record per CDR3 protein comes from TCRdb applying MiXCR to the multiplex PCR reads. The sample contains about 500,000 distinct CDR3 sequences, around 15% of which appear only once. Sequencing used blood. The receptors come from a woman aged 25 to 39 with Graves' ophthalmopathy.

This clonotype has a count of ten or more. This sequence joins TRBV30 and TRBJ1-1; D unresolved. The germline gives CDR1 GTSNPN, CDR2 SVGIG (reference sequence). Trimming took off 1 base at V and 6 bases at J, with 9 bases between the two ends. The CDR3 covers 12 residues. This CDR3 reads CAWSGDVPEAFF. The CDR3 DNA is TGTGCCTGGAGTGGAGACGTGCCTGAAGCTTTCTTT. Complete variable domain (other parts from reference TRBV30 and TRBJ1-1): SQTIHQWPATLVQPVGSPLSLECTVEGTSNPNLYWYRQAAGRGLQLLFYSVGIGQISSEVPQNLSASRPQDRQFILSSKKLLLSDSGFYLCAWSGDVPEAFFGQGTRLTVV.

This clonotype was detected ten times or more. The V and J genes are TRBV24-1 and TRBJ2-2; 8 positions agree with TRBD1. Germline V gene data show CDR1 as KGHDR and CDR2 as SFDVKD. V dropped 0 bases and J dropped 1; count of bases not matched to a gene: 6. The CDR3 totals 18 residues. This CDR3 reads CATSDLRTGSGNTGELFF. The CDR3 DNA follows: TGTGCCACCAGTGATTTGCGGACAGGGTCGGGGAACACCGGGGAGCTGTTTTTT.

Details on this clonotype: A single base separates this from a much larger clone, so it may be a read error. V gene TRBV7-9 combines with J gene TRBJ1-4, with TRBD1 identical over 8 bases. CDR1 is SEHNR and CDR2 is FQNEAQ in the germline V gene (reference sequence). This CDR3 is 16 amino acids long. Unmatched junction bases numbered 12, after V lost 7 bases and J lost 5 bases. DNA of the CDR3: TGTGCCAGCACCCTGGCGGGGACAGGACGAAATGAAAAACTGTTTTTT. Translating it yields CASTLAGTGRNEKLFF.

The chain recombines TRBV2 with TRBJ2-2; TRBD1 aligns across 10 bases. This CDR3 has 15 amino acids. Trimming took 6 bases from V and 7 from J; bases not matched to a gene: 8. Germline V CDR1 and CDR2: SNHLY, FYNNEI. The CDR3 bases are TGTGCCAGCAGCCCCGACAGGGGGCGGGTCGGGGAGCTGTTTTTT. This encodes CASSPDRGRVGELFF.

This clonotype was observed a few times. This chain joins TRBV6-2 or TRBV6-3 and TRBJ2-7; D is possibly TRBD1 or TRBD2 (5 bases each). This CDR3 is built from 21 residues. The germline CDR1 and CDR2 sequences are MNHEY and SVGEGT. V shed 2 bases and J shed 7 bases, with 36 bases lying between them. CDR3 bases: TGTGCCAGCAGTTACCCGTGGGGGTTTGAGGCTTTCTGGACTTTTTCGGGAGAGCAGTACTTC. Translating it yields CASSYPWGFEAFWTFSGEQYF.

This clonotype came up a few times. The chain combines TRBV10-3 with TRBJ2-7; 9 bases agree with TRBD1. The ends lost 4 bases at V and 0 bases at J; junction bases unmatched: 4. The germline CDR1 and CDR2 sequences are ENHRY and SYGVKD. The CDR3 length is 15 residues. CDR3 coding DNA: TGTGCCATCAGTGGGGGACAGGGCCACTCCTACGAGCAGTACTTC. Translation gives CAISGGQGHSYEQYF.

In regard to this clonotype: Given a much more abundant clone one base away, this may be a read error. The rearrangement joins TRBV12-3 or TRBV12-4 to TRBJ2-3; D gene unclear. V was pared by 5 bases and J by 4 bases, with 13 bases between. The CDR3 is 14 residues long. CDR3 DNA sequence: TGTGCCAGCAGTGTCTCGTCCGCAGCAGATACGCAGTATTTT. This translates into CASSVSSAADTQYF.

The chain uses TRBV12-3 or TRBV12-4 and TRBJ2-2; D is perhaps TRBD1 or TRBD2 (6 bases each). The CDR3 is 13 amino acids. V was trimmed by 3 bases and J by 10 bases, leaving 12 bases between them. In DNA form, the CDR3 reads TGTGCCAGCAGTTTGGGGGGCAGGGCGGAGCTGTTTTTT. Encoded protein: CASSLGGRAELFF.

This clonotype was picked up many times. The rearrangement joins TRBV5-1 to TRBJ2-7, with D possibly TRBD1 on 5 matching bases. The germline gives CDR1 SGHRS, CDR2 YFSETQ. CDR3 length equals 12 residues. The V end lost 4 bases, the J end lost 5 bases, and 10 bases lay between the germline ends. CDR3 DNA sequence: TGCGCCAGCAGCCTACAGGCGCACGAGCAGTACTTC. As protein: CASSLQAHEQYF.

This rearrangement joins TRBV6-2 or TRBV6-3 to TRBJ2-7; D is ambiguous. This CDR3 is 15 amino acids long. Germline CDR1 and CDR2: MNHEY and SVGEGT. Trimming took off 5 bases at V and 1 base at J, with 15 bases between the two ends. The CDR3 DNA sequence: TGTGCCAGCAGTCGCCCCTCCGGCGTTTCCTACGAGCAGTACTTC. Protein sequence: CASSRPSGVSYEQYF.

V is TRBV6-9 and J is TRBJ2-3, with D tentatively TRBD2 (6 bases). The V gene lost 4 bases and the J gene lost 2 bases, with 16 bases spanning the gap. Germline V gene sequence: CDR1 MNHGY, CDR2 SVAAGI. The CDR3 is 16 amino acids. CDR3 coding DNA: TGTGCCAGCAGTTCCCTTGGGCGGGGCCCCACAGATACGCAGTATTTT. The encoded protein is CASSSLGRGPTDTQYF.

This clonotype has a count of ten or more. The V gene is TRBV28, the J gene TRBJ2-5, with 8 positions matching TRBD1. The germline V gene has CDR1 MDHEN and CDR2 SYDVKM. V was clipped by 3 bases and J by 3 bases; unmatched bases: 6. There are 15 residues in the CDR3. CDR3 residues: CASSFQGAMEETQYF. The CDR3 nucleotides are TGTGCCAGCAGTTTTCAGGGGGCGATGGAAGAGACCCAGTACTTC.

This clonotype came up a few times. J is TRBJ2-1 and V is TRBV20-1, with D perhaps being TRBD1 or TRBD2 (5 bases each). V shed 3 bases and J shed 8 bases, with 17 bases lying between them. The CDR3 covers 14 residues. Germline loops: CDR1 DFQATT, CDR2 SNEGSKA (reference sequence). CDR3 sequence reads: CSASGSQGKYEQFF. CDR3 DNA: TGCAGTGCTAGTGGGAGCCAGGGAAAGTATGAGCAGTTCTTC.

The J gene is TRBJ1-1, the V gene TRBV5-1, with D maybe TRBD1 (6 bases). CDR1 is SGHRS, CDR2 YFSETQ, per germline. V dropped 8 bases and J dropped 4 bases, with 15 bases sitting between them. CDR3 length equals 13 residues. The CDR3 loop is CASKTGPSTEAFF. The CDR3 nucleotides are TGCGCCAGTAAGACAGGCCCAAGCACTGAAGCTTTCTTT.

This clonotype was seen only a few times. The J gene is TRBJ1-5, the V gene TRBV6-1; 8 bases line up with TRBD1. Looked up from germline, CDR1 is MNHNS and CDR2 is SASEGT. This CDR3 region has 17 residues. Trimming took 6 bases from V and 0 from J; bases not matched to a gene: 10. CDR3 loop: CASRRSRDRFSNQPQHF. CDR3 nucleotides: TGTGCCAGCAGGAGGTCCCGGGACAGGTTTAGCAATCAGCCCCAGCATTTT.

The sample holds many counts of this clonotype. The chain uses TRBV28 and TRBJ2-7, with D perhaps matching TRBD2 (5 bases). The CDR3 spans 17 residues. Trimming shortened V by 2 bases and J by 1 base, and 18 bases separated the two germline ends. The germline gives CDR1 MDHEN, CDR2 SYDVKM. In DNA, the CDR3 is TGTGCCAGCAGTTTAATTTCCGGAGGAGCGGCTTCCTACGAGCAGTACTTC. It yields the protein CASSLISGGAASYEQYF.

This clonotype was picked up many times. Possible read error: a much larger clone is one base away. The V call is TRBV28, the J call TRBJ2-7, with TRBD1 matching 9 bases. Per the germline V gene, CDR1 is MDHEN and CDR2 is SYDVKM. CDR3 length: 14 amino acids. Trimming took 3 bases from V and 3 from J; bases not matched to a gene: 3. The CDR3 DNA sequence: TGTGCCAGCAGTTTCCGGGACAGGGACTACGAGCAGTACTTC. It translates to CASSFRDRDYEQYF.

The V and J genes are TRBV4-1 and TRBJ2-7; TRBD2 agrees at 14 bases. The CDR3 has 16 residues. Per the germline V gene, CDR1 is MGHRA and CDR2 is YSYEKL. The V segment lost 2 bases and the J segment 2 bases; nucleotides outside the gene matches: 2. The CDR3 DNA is TGCGCCAGCAGCCAAAAGGGACTAGCGGGAGCCTACGAGCAGTACTTC. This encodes CASSQKGLAGAYEQYF.

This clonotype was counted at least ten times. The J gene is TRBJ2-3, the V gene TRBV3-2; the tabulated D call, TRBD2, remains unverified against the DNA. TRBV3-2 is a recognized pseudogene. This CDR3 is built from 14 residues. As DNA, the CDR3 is TGTGCCAGCCCACTAGCGGGAGTAGTAGATACGCAGTATTTT. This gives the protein CASPLAGVVDTQYF.

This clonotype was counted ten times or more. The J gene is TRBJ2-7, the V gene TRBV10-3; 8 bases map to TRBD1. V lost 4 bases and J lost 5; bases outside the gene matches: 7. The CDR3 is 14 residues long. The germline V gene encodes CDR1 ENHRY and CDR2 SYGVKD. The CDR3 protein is CAISAAGQGHEQYF. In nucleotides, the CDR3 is TGTGCCATCAGTGCCGCTGGACAGGGCCACGAGCAGTACTTC.

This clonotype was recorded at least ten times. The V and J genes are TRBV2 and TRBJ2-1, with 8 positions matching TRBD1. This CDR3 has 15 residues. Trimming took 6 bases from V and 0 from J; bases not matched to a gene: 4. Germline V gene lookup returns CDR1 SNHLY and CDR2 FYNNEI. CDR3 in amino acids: CASRADRASYNEQFF. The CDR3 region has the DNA TGTGCCAGCAGGGCGGACAGGGCCTCCTACAATGAGCAGTTCTTC.

CDR3 protein: CASSPSGGSGANVLTF. As DNA, the CDR3 is TGTGCCAGCAGCCCTTCAGGGGGCTCTGGGGCCAACGTCCTGACTTTC. The V call is TRBV7-2, the J call TRBJ2-6; 7 bases are a match to TRBD1. CDR1 and CDR2 from the germline V gene are SGHTA and FQGNSA. The CDR3 runs to 16 residues. The ends lost 5 bases at V and 0 bases at J; junction bases unmatched: 4.

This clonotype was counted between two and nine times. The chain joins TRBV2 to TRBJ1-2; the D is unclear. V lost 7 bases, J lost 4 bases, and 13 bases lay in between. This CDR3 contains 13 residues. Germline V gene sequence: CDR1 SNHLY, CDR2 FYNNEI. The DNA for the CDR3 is TGTGCCAGCATCCCCCGGGAGGTCTATGGCTACACCTTC. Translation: CASIPREVYGYTF.

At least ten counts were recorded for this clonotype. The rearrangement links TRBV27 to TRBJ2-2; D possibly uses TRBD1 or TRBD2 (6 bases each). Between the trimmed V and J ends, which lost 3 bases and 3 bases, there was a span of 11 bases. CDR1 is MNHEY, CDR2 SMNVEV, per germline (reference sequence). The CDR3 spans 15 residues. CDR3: CASSLGRTDTGELFF. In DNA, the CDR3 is TGTGCCAGCAGTTTGGGGAGGACAGACACCGGGGAGCTGTTTTTT.

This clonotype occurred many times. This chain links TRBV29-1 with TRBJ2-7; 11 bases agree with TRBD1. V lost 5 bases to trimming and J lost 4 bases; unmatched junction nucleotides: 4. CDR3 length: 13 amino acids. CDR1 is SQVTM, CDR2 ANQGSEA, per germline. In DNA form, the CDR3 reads TGCAGCGTTTCGGACAGGGGGCAGTACGAGCAGTACTTC. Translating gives CSVSDRGQYEQYF.

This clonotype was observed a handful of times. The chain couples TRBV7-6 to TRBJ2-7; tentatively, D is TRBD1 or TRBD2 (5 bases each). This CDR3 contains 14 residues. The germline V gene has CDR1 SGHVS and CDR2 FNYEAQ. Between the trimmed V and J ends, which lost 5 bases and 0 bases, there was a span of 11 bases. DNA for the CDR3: TGTGCCAGCAGCGGGGACGCGCACTCCTACGAGCAGTACTTC. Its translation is CASSGDAHSYEQYF.

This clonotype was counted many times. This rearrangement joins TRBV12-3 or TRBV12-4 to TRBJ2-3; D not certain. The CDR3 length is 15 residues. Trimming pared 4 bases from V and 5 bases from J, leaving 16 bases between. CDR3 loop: CASSSTSPDGDTQYF. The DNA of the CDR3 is TGTGCCAGCAGTTCTACTTCCCCGGACGGAGATACGCAGTATTTT.